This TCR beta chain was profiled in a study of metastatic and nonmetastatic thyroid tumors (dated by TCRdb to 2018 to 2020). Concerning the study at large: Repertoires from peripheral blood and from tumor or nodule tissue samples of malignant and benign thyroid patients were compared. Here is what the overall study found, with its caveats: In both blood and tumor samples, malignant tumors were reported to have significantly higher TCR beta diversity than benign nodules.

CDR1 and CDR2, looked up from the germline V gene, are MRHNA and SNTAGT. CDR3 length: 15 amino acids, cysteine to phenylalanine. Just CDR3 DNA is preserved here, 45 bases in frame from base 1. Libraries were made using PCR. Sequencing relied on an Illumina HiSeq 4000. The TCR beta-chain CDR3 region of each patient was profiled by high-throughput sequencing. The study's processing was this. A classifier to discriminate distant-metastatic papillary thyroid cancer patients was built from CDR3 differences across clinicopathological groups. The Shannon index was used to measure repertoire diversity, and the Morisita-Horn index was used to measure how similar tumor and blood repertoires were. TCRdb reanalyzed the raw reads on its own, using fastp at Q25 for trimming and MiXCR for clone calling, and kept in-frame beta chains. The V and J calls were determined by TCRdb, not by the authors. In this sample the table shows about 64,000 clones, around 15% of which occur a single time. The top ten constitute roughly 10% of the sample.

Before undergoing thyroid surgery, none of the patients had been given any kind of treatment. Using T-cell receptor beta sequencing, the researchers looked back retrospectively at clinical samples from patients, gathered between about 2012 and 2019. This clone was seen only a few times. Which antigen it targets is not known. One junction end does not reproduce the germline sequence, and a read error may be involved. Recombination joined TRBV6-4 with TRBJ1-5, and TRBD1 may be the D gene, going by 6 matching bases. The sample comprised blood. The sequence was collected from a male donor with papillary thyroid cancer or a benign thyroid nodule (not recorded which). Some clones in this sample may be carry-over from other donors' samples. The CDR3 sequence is CASSPNGGGGQPEHF. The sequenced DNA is TGTGCCAGCAGCCCGAACGGGGGAGGGGGTCAGCCCGAGCATTTT.